Here is one TCR beta chain with its context. This CDR3 spans 14 amino acids. Per the germline V gene, CDR1 is SGHVS and CDR2 is FNYEAQ. Trimming removed 1 base from V and 4 bases from J; junction bases left unmatched: 4. This entry comes from a study of control samples from healthy donors and cancer patients. Clones were read by immunoSEQ multiplex PCR, and TCRdb kept only the in-frame ones, dropping some. In the table there are around 130,000 clones, more than 70% of which are singletons. The sequenced sample was blood. This TCR was sampled from a man in his forties or fifties in good health. This rearrangement joins TRBV7-6 to TRBJ2-7, with 7 positions matching TRBD2. CDR3 in DNA: TGTGCCAGCAGCTTAGGGTCGGGACTATACGAGCAGTACTTC. As protein: CASSLGSGLYEQYF.